A selection of T cell receptor beta chains follows, all from one sample in a study of graft-versus-host responses after intestinal transplantation. Clones were read by immunoSEQ multiplex PCR, and TCRdb kept only the in-frame ones, dropping some. The sample records more than 65,000 clones, about 94% being singletons. Their cognate antigens are unknown. The starting material was unstimulated CD8+ T cells sorted from spleen or lymph node cells, obtained before intestinal transplant. The receptor source for this set is a human donor who received an intestinal transplant. CDR3s include the opening cysteine and the closing phenylalanine or tryptophan. Fields, in order: D gene, J gene, clone size, V gene, CDR3 DNA, CDR3 protein. The D gene is left open where the match is weak. Some rows have no size entry. The others give once, few or many, or a class for an expanded clone.

TRBD1 | TRBJ1-2 | - | TRBV6-1 | TGTGCCAGCAGTCTTTCCGGGACAGCTTATGGCTACACCTTC | CASSLSGTAYGYTF
- | TRBJ2-5 | - | TRBV6-6 | TGTGCCAGCAGTTACTTCAGGGGGGAAGAGACCCAGTACTTC | CASSYFRGEETQYF
- | TRBJ2-2 | few | TRBV6-5 | TGTGCCAGCAGGGGGGGGCGCGACACCGGGGAGCTGTTTTTT | CASRGGRDTGELFF
TRBD1 | TRBJ1-4 | - | TRBV27 | TGTGCCAGCAGTTTCGGACAGGGGGCTAATGAAAAACTGTTTTTT | CASSFGQGANEKLFF
TRBD2 | TRBJ2-1 | - | TRBV5-6 | TGTGCCAGCAGCTCTAATAGCGGGAGCGGGAATGAGCAGTTCTTC | CASSSNSGSGNEQFF
- | TRBJ2-7 | - | TRBV2 | TGTGCCAACTCAAGGATACAGGCAGAACCCTACGAGCAGTACTTC | CANSRIQAEPYEQYF
- | TRBJ2-7 | - | TRBV10-3 | TGTGCCATCAGTGAGTCGGGGGGTCACGAGCAGTACTTC | CAISESGGHEQYF
- | TRBJ2-7 | - | TRBV5-4 | TGTGCCAGCAGCTTGTCGGGCAGCTCCTACGAGCAGTACTTC | CASSLSGSSYEQYF
- | TRBJ2-7 | - | TRBV27 | TGTGCCAGCAGTACCTTTAGGGTCGGGTACGAGCAGTACTTC | CASSTFRVGYEQYF
- | TRBJ1-5 | - | TRBV11-2 | TGTGCCAGCAGCTTAGAGACAGAGCAGCCCCAGCATTTT | CASSLETEQPQHF
- | TRBJ2-7 | - | TRBV6-5 | TGTGCCAGCAGTTATGTTTCCGAGGGGGACTACGAGCAGTACTTC | CASSYVSEGDYEQYF
- | TRBJ2-7 | - | TRBV5-1 | TGCGCCAGCAGCTTGTTTGGTTTTGGGAGCATTAGGGGGGGACCCCAGAATTTCTACGAGCAGTACTTC | CASSLFGFGSIRGGPQNFYEQYF
- | TRBJ1-6 | - | TRBV9 | TGTGCCAGCAGCGGATGGAGTTCGGCTGGGGATTCACCCCTCCACTTT | CASSGWSSAGDSPLHF
- | TRBJ2-3 | - | TRBV6-5 | TGTGCCAGCAGTTATTTGGGGGCCACAGATACGCAGTATTTT | CASSYLGATDTQYF
TRBD1 | TRBJ2-4 | - | TRBV27 | TGTGCCAGCAGTTTATCGACGACAGGGGATAACATTCAGTACTTC | CASSLSTTGDNIQYF
- | TRBJ2-1 | - | TRBV5-1 | TGCGCCAGCAGCTTTTGGGGGTCCAATGAGCAGTTCTTC | CASSFWGSNEQFF
TRBD2 | TRBJ2-7 | - | TRBV11-2 | TGTGCCAGCAGCTTAGGATTGGCGGCGGGAGGGGGCTACGAGCAGTACTTC | CASSLGLAAGGGYEQYF
- | TRBJ2-3 | once | TRBV25-1 | TGTGCCAGCAGTGGGGTAAGGGATACGCAGTATTTT | CASSGVRDTQYF
TRBD2 | TRBJ2-1 | - | TRBV9 | TGTGCCAGCAGCGTCAACCGCGTTCGGGGGGGCAATGAGCAGTTCTTC | CASSVNRVRGGNEQFF
- | TRBJ1-3 | - | TRBV7-6 | TGTGCCAGCAGCTTGGGGCGGAGGGGCACCATATATTTT | CASSLGRRGTIYF
- | TRBJ1-1 | - | TRBV20-1 | TGCAGTGCTAGAACCGAGATCGGAGCTTTCTTT | CSARTEIGAFF
- | TRBJ2-7 | - | TRBV9 | TGTGCCAGCAGCGTAGGTCTAGGGGACGGAGACGAGCAGTACTTC | CASSVGLGDGDEQYF
- | TRBJ2-2 | - | TRBV7-9 | TGTGCCAGCAGCCAAAGGGGGATTAGTGCCGGGGAGCTGTTTTTT | CASSQRGISAGELFF
- | TRBJ2-1 | - | TRBV28 | TGTGCCAGCAAACCGGGAATGTACAATGAGCAGTTCTTC | CASKPGMYNEQFF
- | TRBJ1-6 | - | TRBV12-5 | TGTGCTAGTGGTTTACCCGACAGGTGGAATTCACCCCTCCACTTT | CASGLPDRWNSPLHF
TRBD1 | TRBJ2-1 | - | TRBV13 | TGTGCCAGCAGCACCCGGGACAGGGGAAACTACAATGAGCAGTTCTTC | CASSTRDRGNYNEQFF
TRBD2 | TRBJ2-1 | - | TRBV5-6 | TGTGCCAGCAGCTCCGGACTAGCGGGCCCCTACAATGAGCAGTTCTTC | CASSSGLAGPYNEQFF
- | TRBJ2-1 | - | TRBV5-6 | TGTGCCAGCAGCTTGGAACCTTGGGTGCTTAATGAGCAGTTCTTC | CASSLEPWVLNEQFF
- | TRBJ2-2 | once | TRBV7-9 | TGTGCCAGCAGCTTGGCCGCAGCAACCGGGGAGCTGTTTTTT | CASSLAAATGELFF
- | TRBJ1-2 | - | TRBV9 | TGTGCCAGCAGCGACCCCCGCGGGGTCGGGGGCTACACCTTC | CASSDPRGVGGYTF
- | TRBJ1-1 | once | TRBV7-9 | TGTGCCAGCAGCTTAGTTTCAGGGTTGAACACTGAAGCTTTCTTT | CASSLVSGLNTEAFF
TRBD1 | TRBJ1-1 | - | TRBV9 | TGTGCCAGCAGCGAGGGACAGGGGAACACTGAAGCTTTCTTT | CASSEGQGNTEAFF
- | TRBJ1-1 | - | TRBV4-1 | TGCGCCAGCAGCCAAGATGGGGGGACTGAAGCTTTCTTT | CASSQDGGTEAFF
- | TRBJ1-2 | - | TRBV7-9 | TGTGCCAGCAGCTTATCGCTTCTGGATGGCTACACCTTC | CASSLSLLDGYTF
- | TRBJ2-1 | - | TRBV18 | TGTGCCAGCAACCCTCGCCCTGAGCAGTTCTTC | CASNPRPEQFF
- | TRBJ1-6 | - | TRBV4-1 | TGCGCCAGCAGCCAAGGCTGGGCCCTGACAGCCGCGGATTCACCCCTCCACTTT | CASSQGWALTAADSPLHF
- | TRBJ1-5 | - | TRBV21-1 | TGTGCCAGCAGCATTGACGGTGGGCAGCCCCAGCATTTT | CASSIDGGQPQHF
- | TRBJ1-1 | - | TRBV27 | TGTGCCAGCAGTTTGAAGGGGCGGGAGGCTTTCTTT | CASSLKGREAFF
- | TRBJ2-1 | - | TRBV27 | TGTGCCAGCTGGACTATGGGCAATGAGCAGTTCTTC | CASWTMGNEQFF
- | TRBJ2-7 | - | TRBV7-9 | TGTGCCAGCAGCCAGGGACACCCCTACGAGCAGTACTTC | CASSQGHPYEQYF